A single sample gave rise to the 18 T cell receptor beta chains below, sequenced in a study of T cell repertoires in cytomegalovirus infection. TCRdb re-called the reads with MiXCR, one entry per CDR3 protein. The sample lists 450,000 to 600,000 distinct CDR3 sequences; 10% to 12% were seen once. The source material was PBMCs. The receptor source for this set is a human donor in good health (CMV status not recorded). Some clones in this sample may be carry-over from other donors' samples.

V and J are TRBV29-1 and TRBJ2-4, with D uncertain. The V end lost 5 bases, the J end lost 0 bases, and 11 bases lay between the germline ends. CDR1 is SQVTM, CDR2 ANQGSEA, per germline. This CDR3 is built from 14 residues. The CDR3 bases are TGCAGCGTTTCCCCCCGTCTAGCCAAAAACATTCAGTACTTC. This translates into CSVSPRLAKNIQYF. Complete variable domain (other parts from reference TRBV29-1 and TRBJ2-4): SAVISQKPSRDICQRGTSLTIQCQVDSQVTMMFWYRQQPGQSLTLIATANQGSEATYESGFVIDKFPISRPNLTFSTLTVSNMSPEDSSIYLCSVSPRLAKNIQYFGAGTRLSVL.

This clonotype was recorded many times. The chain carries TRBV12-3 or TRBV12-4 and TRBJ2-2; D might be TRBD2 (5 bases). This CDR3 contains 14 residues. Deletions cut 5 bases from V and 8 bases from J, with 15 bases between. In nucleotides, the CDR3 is TGTGCCAGCAGTCCCCCGGTCGGGAAGGGGGAGCTGTTTTTT. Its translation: CASSPPVGKGELFF.

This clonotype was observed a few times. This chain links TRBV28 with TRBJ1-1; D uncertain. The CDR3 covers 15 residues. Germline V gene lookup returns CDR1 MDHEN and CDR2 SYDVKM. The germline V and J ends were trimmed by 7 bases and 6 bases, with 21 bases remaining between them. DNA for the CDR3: TGTGCCAGCACGTTTGGAGGGATTGTAGACCCTGAAGCTTTCTTT. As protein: CASTFGGIVDPEAFF.

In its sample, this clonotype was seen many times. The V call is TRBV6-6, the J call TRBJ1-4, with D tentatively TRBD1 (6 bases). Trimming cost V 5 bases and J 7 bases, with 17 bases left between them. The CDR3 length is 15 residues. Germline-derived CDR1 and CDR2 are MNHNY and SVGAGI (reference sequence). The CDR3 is CASSPFPGASEKLFF. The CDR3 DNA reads TGTGCCAGCAGTCCTTTCCCAGGGGCTAGTGAAAAACTGTTTTTT.

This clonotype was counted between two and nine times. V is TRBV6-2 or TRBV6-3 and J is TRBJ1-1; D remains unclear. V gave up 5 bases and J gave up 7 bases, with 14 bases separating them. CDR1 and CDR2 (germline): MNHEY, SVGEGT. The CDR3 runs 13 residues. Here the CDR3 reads CASSLGRSYEAFF. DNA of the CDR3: TGTGCCAGCAGTCTTGGGAGATCTTATGAAGCTTTCTTT.

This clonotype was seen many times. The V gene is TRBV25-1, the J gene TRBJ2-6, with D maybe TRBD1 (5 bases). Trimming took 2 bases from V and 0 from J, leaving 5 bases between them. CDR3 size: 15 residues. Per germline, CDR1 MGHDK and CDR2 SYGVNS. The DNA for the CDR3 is TGTGCCAGCAGTGAACAGGGCTCTGGGGCCAACGTCCTGACTTTC. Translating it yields CASSEQGSGANVLTF.

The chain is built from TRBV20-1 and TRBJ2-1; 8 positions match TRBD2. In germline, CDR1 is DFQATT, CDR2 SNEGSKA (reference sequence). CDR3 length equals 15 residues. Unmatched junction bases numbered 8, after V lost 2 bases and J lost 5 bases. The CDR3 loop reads CSARYGRAVNNEQFF. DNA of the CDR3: TGCAGTGCTAGATACGGGAGGGCCGTCAACAATGAGCAGTTCTTC.

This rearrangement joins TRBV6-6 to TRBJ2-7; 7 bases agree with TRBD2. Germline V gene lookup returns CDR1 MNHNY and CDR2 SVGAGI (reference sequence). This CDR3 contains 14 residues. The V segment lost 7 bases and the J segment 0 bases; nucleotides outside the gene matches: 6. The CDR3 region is CASTLAGPSYEQYF. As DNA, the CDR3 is TGTGCCAGCACCTTAGCGGGTCCCTCCTACGAGCAGTACTTC.

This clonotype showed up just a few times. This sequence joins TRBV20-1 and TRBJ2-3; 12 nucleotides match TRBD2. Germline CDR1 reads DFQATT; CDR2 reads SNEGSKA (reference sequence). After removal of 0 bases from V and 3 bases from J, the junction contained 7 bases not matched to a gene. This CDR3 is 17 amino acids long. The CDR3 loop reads CSARDLLAGGLTDTQYF. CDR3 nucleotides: TGCAGTGCTAGAGATCTCCTAGCGGGAGGGTTGACAGATACGCAGTATTTT.

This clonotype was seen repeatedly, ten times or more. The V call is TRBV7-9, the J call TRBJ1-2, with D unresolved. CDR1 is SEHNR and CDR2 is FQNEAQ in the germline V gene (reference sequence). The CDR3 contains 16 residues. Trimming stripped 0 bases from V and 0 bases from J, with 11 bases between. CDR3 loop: CASSLAGNLANYGYTF. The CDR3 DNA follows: TGTGCCAGCAGCTTAGCGGGGAATCTGGCTAACTATGGCTACACCTTC.

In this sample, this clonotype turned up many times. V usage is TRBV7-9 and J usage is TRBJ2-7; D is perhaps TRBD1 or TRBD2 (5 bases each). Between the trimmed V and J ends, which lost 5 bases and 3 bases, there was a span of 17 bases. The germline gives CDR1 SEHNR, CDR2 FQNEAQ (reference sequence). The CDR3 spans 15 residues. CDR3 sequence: CASSPPGGQRYEQYF. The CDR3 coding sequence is TGTGCCAGCAGCCCACCTGGGGGTCAGCGCTACGAGCAGTACTTC.

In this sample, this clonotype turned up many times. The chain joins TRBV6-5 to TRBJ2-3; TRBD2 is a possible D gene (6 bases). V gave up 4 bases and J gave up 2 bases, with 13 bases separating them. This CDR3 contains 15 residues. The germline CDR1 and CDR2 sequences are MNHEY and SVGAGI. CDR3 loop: CASSLGSGYTDTQYF. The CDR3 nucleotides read TGTGCCAGCAGTTTGGGTAGCGGTTACACAGATACGCAGTATTTT.

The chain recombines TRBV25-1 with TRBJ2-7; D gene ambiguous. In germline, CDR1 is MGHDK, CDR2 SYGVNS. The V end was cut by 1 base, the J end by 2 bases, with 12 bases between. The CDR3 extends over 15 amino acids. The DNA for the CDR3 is TGTGCCAGCAGTGAATCAGGTCACCTTCCCTACGAGCAGTACTTC. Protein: CASSESGHLPYEQYF.

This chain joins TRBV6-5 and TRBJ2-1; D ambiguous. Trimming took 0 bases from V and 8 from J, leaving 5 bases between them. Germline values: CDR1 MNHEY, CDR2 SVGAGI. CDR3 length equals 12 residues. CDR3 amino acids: CASSYSRHEQFF. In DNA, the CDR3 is TGTGCCAGCAGTTACTCGAGACATGAGCAGTTCTTC.

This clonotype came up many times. The CDR3 is CASSQDTMNTEAFF. The CDR3 nucleotides read TGTGCCAGCAGCCAGGATACCATGAACACTGAAGCTTTCTTT. This chain connects TRBV4-2 to TRBJ1-1; the D is unclear. Germline V gives CDR1 LGHNA, CDR2 YNFKEQ. This CDR3 is built from 14 residues. Trimming shortened V by 3 bases and J by 0 bases, and 8 bases separated the two germline ends.

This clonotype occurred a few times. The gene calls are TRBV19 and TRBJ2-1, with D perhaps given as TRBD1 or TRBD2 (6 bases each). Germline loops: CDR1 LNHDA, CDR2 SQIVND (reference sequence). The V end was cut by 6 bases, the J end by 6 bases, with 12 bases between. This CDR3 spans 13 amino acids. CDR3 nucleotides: TGTGCCAGTAGGGGCGGGACACCCAATGAGCAGTTCTTC. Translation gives CASRGGTPNEQFF. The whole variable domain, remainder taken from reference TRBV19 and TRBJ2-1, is DGGITQSPKYLFRKEGQNVTLSCEQNLNHDAMYWYRQDPGQGLRLIYYSQIVNDFQKGDIAEGYSVSREKKESFPLTVTSAQKNPTAFYLCASRGGTPNEQFFGPGTRLTVL.

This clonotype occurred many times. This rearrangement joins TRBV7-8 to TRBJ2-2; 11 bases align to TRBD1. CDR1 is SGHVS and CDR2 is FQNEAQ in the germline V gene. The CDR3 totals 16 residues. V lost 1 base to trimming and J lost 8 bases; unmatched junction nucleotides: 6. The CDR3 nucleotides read TGTGCCAGCAGCTTAGTATGGACAGGGGGCCGGGGGGAGCTGTTTTTT. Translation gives CASSLVWTGGRGELFF.

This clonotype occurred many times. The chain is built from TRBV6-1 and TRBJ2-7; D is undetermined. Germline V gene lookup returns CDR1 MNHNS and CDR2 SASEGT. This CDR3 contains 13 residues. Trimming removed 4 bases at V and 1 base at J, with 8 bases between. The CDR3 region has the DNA TGTGCCAGCAGTGGCCGCGGTTCCTACGAGCAGTACTTC. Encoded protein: CASSGRGSYEQYF.